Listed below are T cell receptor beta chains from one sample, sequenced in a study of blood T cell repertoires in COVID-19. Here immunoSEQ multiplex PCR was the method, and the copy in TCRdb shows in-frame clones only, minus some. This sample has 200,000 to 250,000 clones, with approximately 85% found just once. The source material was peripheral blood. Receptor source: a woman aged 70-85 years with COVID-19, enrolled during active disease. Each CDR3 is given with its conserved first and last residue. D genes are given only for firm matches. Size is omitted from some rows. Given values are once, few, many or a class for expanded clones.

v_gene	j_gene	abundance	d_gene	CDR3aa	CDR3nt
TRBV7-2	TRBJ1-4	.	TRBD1	CASRRPGTDNEKLFF	TGTGCCAGCAGGCGTCCCGGGACAGATAATGAAAAACTGTTTTTT
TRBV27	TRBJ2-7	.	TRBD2	CASSLSSGGSYEQYF	TGTGCCAGCAGTTTGTCTAGCGGGGGGTCCTACGAGCAGTACTTC
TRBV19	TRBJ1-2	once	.	CASSPREGRNYGYTF	TGTGCCAGTAGTCCCCGTGAGGGCAGGAACTATGGCTACACCTTC
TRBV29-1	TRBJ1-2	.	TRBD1	CSVRTGDYGYTF	TGCAGCGTTCGGACAGGAGACTATGGCTACACCTTC
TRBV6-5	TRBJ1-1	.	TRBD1	CASSYSQGAGEAFF	TGTGCCAGCAGTTACTCACAGGGGGCTGGTGAAGCTTTCTTT
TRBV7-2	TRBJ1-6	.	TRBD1	CASSLDRLNSPLHF	TGTGCCAGCAGCTTGGACAGGCTTAATTCACCCCTCCACTTT
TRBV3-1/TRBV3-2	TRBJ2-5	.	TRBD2	CASSSTGGETQYF	TGTGCCAGCAGCTCTACCGGGGGGGAGACCCAGTACTTC
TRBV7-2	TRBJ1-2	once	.	CASSLGATRGFNYGYTF	TGTGCCAGCAGCTTAGGGGCGACGCGCGGGTTTAACTATGGCTACACCTTC
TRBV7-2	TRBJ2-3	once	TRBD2	CASSLEASGNTDTQYF	TGTGCCAGCAGCTTAGAGGCTAGCGGGAACACAGATACGCAGTATTTT
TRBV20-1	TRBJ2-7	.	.	CSARDRDEQYF	TGCAGTGCTAGAGATCGGGACGAGCAGTACTTC
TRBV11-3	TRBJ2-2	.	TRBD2	CASSHVSGDTGELFF	TGTGCCAGCAGCCACGTTAGCGGGGACACCGGGGAGCTGTTTTTT
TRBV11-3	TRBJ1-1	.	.	CASRQSPSRTEAFF	TGTGCCAGCAGACAATCCCCATCGAGGACTGAAGCTTTCTTT
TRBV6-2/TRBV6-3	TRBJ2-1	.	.	CASSNLGDEQFF	TGTGCCAGCAGCAATCTAGGAGATGAGCAGTTCTTC
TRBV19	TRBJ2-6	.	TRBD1	CASSHRGAGANVLTF	TGTGCCAGTAGCCACAGGGGAGCTGGGGCCAACGTCCTGACTTTC
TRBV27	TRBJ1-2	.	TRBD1	CASRRTGNYGYTF	TGTGCCAGCAGACGGACAGGCAACTATGGCTACACCTTC
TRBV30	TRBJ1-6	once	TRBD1	CAWIPQGDRDYSPLHF	TGTGCCTGGATCCCGCAGGGGGACAGGGACTACTCACCCCTCCACTTT
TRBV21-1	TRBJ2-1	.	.	CASISLTPSGRSGYSYNEQFF	TGTGCCAGCATCTCACTCACCCCCAGCGGGAGGTCCGGCTACTCCTACAATGAGCAGTTCTTC
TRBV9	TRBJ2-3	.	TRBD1	CASSPRQGARFSTDTQYF	TGTGCCAGCAGCCCAAGACAGGGGGCCCGATTTAGCACAGATACGCAGTATTTT
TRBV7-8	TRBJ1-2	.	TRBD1	CASSLTGGFTNYGYTF	TGTGCCAGCAGCCTTACAGGGGGCTTTACTAACTATGGCTACACCTTC
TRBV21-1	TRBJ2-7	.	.	CASSKGYGGDENEQYF	TGTGCCAGCAGCAAAGGGTATGGAGGGGACGAAAACGAGCAGTACTTC